The next 27 T cell receptor beta chains were all read from a single sample in a study of T cell responses to AZD1222 COVID-19 vaccine. The method was immunoSEQ multiplex PCR; TCRdb's version includes in-frame clones alone and lacks a portion of them. The repertoire has over 130,000 clones, 70% to 90% of them found once; the top ten carry roughly 4.7%. Source: peripheral blood, taken on day 0 of AZD1222 vaccination. These receptors were collected from an adult in good health.

The chain carries TRBV11-2 and TRBJ1-1, with D perhaps TRBD1 (6 bases). CDR3 length: 16 amino acids. V was cut by 5 bases and J by 0 bases, with 16 bases left in between. Germline V gene data show CDR1 as SGHAT and CDR2 as FQNNGV. Here the CDR3 reads CASSVGYRALNTEAFF. DNA for the CDR3: TGTGCCAGCAGCGTAGGTTACAGGGCCCTGAACACTGAAGCTTTCTTT.

The chain links TRBV10-1 to TRBJ2-7, with 8 nucleotides matching TRBD1. Unmatched junction bases numbered 7, after V lost 2 bases and J lost 4 bases. The germline V gene has CDR1 WNHNN and CDR2 SYGVQD (reference sequence). The CDR3 consists of 15 residues. CDR3 sequence reads: CASSEVRGLSYEQYF. As DNA, the CDR3 is TGCGCCAGCAGTGAGGTCAGGGGGCTCTCGTACGAGCAGTACTTC.

The V gene is TRBV21-1, the J gene TRBJ1-5; the listed D gene, TRBD1, was not tested against the DNA. TRBV21-1 is a recognized pseudogene. The CDR3 consists of 15 residues. The CDR3 loop reads CASSRADSPNQPQHF. CDR3 DNA sequence: TGTGCCAGCAGCAGAGCAGACAGCCCCAATCAGCCCCAGCATTTT.

V and J are TRBV6-5 and TRBJ1-2; D possibly corresponds to TRBD1 (6 bases). Germline loops: CDR1 MNHEY, CDR2 SVGAGI. This CDR3 has 13 amino acids. V lost 6 bases and J 3 bases, leaving 11 bases between the germline ends. The CDR3 spells CASRHREDYGYTF. The CDR3 coding sequence is TGTGCCAGCAGGCACAGGGAGGACTATGGCTACACCTTC.

V and J are TRBV5-4 and TRBJ1-2, with D hard to call. Trimming took 5 bases from V and 2 from J, leaving 13 bases between them. Looked up from germline, CDR1 is SGHNT and CDR2 is YYREEE (reference sequence). The CDR3 sequence is 14 residues long. The CDR3 sequence: CASSWEPSNYGYTF. The CDR3 DNA reads TGTGCCAGCAGTTGGGAGCCTTCGAACTATGGCTACACCTTC.

The rearrangement joins TRBV15 to TRBJ2-3; TRBD2 matches 8 bases. CDR1 is LNHNV and CDR2 is YYDKDF in the germline V gene (reference sequence). Unmatched junction bases numbered 5, after V lost 0 bases and J lost 6 bases. This CDR3 is 15 amino acids long. The CDR3 sequence: CATSRDEAGVDTQYF. Here the CDR3 DNA reads TGTGCCACCAGCAGAGACGAAGCGGGAGTTGATACGCAGTATTTT.

The chain uses TRBV27 and TRBJ2-1; 9 nucleotides align to TRBD2. The length of the CDR3 is 16 residues. Losses at the gene ends were 3 bases for V and 10 bases for J; bases not matched to a gene: 13. Germline lookup yields CDR1 MNHEY and CDR2 SMNVEV (reference sequence). This chain's CDR3 is CASSFGGGRAGIEQFF. The CDR3 DNA reads as TGTGCCAGCAGTTTTGGTGGCGGGAGGGCCGGAATAGAGCAGTTCTTC.

V and J are TRBV19 and TRBJ1-1; D is unresolved. Germline loops: CDR1 LNHDA, CDR2 SQIVND (reference sequence). The CDR3 extends over 12 amino acids. The CDR3 spells CAVGTAYTEAFF. The DNA of the CDR3 is TGTGCTGTGGGCACGGCATACACTGAAGCTTTCTTT.

The J gene is TRBJ1-2, the V gene TRBV5-1; D ambiguous. Germline V gene data show CDR1 as SGHRS and CDR2 as YFSETQ. Trimming removed 0 bases at V and 3 bases at J, with 12 bases between. There are 15 residues in the CDR3. Here the CDR3 DNA reads TGCGCCAGCAGCTTGGTCTCGGAGGGAGACTATGGCTACACCTTC. Protein: CASSLVSEGDYGYTF.

The chain carries TRBV3-1 (or the pseudogene TRBV3-2) and TRBJ2-3, with unresolved D. CDR3 length equals 15 residues. V lost 3 bases and J lost 2, with 12 bases in between. Looked up from germline, CDR1 is LGHDT and CDR2 is YNNKEL (reference sequence). As DNA, the CDR3 is TGTGCCAGCAGCCAGCACCAGGACCCCACAGATACGCAGTATTTT. Its protein is CASSQHQDPTDTQYF.

This clone was counted once. V usage is TRBV5-6 and J usage is TRBJ2-7, with 8 bases fitting TRBD2. The V and J ends lost 0 bases and 5 bases, in that order; junction bases with no gene match: 10. The germline CDR1 and CDR2 sequences are SGHDT and YYEEEE. The CDR3 contains 16 residues. The CDR3 here is CASSLAAGGSGDEQYF. As DNA, the CDR3 is TGTGCCAGCAGCTTGGCGGCGGGAGGTTCTGGCGACGAGCAGTACTTC.

The chain joins TRBV10-3 to TRBJ2-7; 10 bases match TRBD2. The CDR3 is 17 residues long. CDR1 is ENHRY and CDR2 is SYGVKD in the germline V gene. Losses at the gene ends were 2 bases for V and 2 bases for J; bases not matched to a gene: 9. CDR3 in amino acids: CAISELSGRRGTYEQYF. CDR3 sequence (DNA): TGTGCCATCAGTGAGCTTAGCGGGAGGAGGGGTACCTACGAGCAGTACTTC.

This chain joins TRBV27 and TRBJ1-2, with D unresolved. Looked up from germline, CDR1 is MNHEY and CDR2 is SMNVEV (reference sequence). V was shortened by 2 bases and J by 8 bases, with 9 bases between the two germline ends. This CDR3 has 12 amino acids. Here the CDR3 reads CASSLGPVGYTF. The CDR3 DNA reads as TGTGCCAGCAGTTTAGGCCCGGTCGGCTACACCTTC.

This clone has a single count. The chain couples TRBV19 to TRBJ1-2; D gene unclear. The CDR3 is made up of 13 amino acids. The germline CDR1 and CDR2 sequences are LNHDA and SQIVND (reference sequence). V lost 0 bases to trimming and J lost 5 bases, with 7 bases between them. The CDR3 nucleotides are TGTGCCAGTAGTATAGATGGCTATTATGGCTACACCTTC. Translated, it gives CASSIDGYYGYTF.

The chain carries TRBV5-6 and TRBJ1-5; D is perhaps TRBD1 (6 bases). The CDR3 loop spans 14 amino acids. Germline CDR1 reads SGHDT; CDR2 reads YYEEEE. V lost 0 bases and J 4 bases, leaving 8 bases between the germline ends. The CDR3 loop is CASSLVGHNQPQHF. The CDR3 coding sequence is TGTGCCAGCAGCTTGGTGGGACATAATCAGCCCCAGCATTTT. Full variable domain (remainder filled in from reference TRBV5-6 and TRBJ1-5): DAGVTQSPTHLIKTRGQQVTLRCSPKSGHDTVSWYQQALGQGPQFIFQYYEEEERQRGNFPDRFSGHQFPNYSSELNVNALLLGDSALYLCASSLVGHNQPQHFGDGTRLSIL.

For this clone: The junction and the germline gene differ at one end; a read error may be behind it. This chain joins TRBV11-3 and TRBJ1-1; D not resolved. CDR1 and CDR2 (germline): SGHNT, YENEEA. There are 13 residues in the CDR3. CDR3 sequence reads: CASSLIRNAEAFF. Written as DNA, the CDR3 is TGTGCCAGCAGCTTAATCCGGAACGCTGAAGCTTTCTTT.

The DNA for the CDR3 is TGTGCCAGCAGTTTAGGGACTAGCGGGAGCACAGATACGCAGTATTTT. It codes for CASSLGTSGSTDTQYF. The chain employs TRBV28 and TRBJ2-3; 12 bases line up with TRBD2. Germline CDR1 is MDHEN and CDR2 is SYDVKM. The ends lost 2 bases at V and 0 bases at J; junction bases unmatched: 0. This CDR3 is 16 amino acids long.

This sequence joins TRBV5-1 and TRBJ1-4; no definite D call. Germline CDR1 reads SGHRS; CDR2 reads YFSETQ. The CDR3 is 14 amino acids. V was clipped by 4 bases and J by 3 bases, with 10 bases between them. CDR3: CASSLRHPNEKLFF. DNA of the CDR3: TGCGCCAGCAGCCTCCGACATCCTAATGAAAAACTGTTTTTT.

The chain uses TRBV28 and TRBJ1-3; TRBD1 is a possible D gene (6 bases). The length of the CDR3 is 16 residues. Trimming left V 5 bases short and J 0 bases short, with 14 bases between. Germline loops: CDR1 MDHEN, CDR2 SYDVKM. CDR3: CASSVNRVPSGNTIYF. The CDR3 nucleotides are TGTGCCAGCAGTGTAAACAGGGTCCCCTCTGGAAACACCATATATTTT.

The chain uses TRBV11-2 and TRBJ1-4; D not resolved. The CDR3 is 13 amino acids. Germline-derived CDR1 and CDR2 are SGHAT and FQNNGV. Trimming pared 5 bases from V and 13 bases from J, leaving 17 bases between. CDR3 nucleotide sequence: TGTGCCAGCAGCCCTGACCTGTTGGGCATACTGTTTTTT. This sequence encodes CASSPDLLGILFF.

The gene calls are TRBV9 and TRBJ2-3; 10 bases align to TRBD2. Trimming took 0 bases from V and 5 from J; bases not matched to a gene: 3. CDR1 and CDR2 (germline): SGDLS, YYNGEE. The CDR3 consists of 15 residues. The CDR3 loop reads CASSVGLAGVDTQYF. The CDR3 nucleotides are TGTGCCAGCAGCGTAGGGCTAGCGGGAGTAGATACGCAGTATTTT.

This rearrangement joins TRBV11-1 to TRBJ1-2; tentative D call: TRBD1 (6 bases). This CDR3 contains 16 residues. Looked up from germline, CDR1 is SGHAT and CDR2 is FQDESV (reference sequence). V was shortened by 4 bases and J by 8 bases, with 23 bases between the two germline ends. As DNA, the CDR3 is TGTGCCAGCAGCTCCTCCTTGGACAGCGCATGGCTGGGCTACACCTTC. Translating it yields CASSSSLDSAWLGYTF.

Worth noting for this clone: Other DNA variants within this sample encode the same CDR3. V usage is TRBV24-1 and J usage is TRBJ1-2; D is perhaps TRBD1 (5 bases). The CDR3 runs to 14 residues. V lost 3 bases, J lost 7 bases, and 14 bases lay in between. Germline CDR1 is KGHDR and CDR2 is SFDVKD. CDR3 sequence: CATSDTGRSFGYTF. The DNA for the CDR3 is TGTGCCACCAGTGATACGGGACGCAGCTTTGGCTACACCTTC.

The chain links TRBV7-9 to TRBJ1-2; D unresolved. The germline gives CDR1 SEHNR, CDR2 FQNEAQ (reference sequence). V lost 5 bases and J lost 4, with 14 bases in between. The CDR3 consists of 14 residues. CDR3 nucleotides: TGTGCCAGCAGCCTCATGGTGGGTAGCTATGGCTACACCTTC. It encodes CASSLMVGSYGYTF.

This chain links TRBV6-5 with TRBJ1-2; D call uncertain. Germline CDR1 is MNHEY and CDR2 is SVGAGI. Trimming stripped 7 bases from V and 1 base from J, with 10 bases between. The CDR3 is 13 residues long. CDR3 nucleotide sequence: TGTGCCAGCAAATTAGACTATAACTATGGCTACACCTTC. It encodes CASKLDYNYGYTF.

The V gene is TRBV5-1, the J gene TRBJ2-7, with 11 bases that match TRBD2. The ends lost 0 bases at V and 2 bases at J; junction bases unmatched: 10. The CDR3 totals 18 residues. The germline V gene encodes CDR1 SGHRS and CDR2 YFSETQ. CDR3 DNA sequence: TGCGCCAGCAGCTTGGGGTCTAGCGGGGGGACTACTGCCTACGAGCAGTACTTC. It codes for CASSLGSSGGTTAYEQYF.

The table lists this clone with a count of one. V is TRBV7-6 and J is TRBJ2-3, with D uncertain. This CDR3 comprises 16 residues. Deletions cut 5 bases from V and 2 bases from J, with 17 bases between. The germline V gene encodes CDR1 SGHVS and CDR2 FNYEAQ. The CDR3 DNA reads as TGTGCCAGCAGCACAAGGCCCTCCATTTACACAGATACGCAGTATTTT. Encoded protein: CASSTRPSIYTDTQYF. Based on the CDR3 plus reference TRBV7-6 and TRBJ2-3, the full variable domain is GAGVSQSPRYKVTKRGQDVALRCDPISGHVSLYWYRQALGQGPEFLTYFNYEAQQDKSGLPNDRFSAERPEGSISTLTIQRTEQRDSAMYRCASSTRPSIYTDTQYFGPGTRLTVL.